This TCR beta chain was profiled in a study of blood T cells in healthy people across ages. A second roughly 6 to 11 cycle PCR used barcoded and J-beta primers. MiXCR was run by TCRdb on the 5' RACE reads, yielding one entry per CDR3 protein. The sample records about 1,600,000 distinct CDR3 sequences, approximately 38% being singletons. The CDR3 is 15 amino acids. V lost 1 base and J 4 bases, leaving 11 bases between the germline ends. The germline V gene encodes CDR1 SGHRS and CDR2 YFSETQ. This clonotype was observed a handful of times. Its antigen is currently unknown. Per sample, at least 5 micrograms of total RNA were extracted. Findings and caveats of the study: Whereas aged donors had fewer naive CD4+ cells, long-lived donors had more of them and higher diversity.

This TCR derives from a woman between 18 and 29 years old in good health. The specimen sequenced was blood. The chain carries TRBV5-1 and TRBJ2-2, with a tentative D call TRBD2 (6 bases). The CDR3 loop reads CASSLSGARTGELFF. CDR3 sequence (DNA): TGCGCCAGCAGCTTGTCGGGAGCTCGCACCGGGGAGCTGTTTTTT.